What follows are 27 T cell receptor beta chains derived from one specimen sequenced in a study of T-cell memory formation after mild COVID-19 (dated by TCRdb to 2020 to 2023). The library came from 5' RACE. The instrument was an Illumina NovaSeq 6000. TCRdb trimmed public reads at Q25 via fastp, called clones via MiXCR and kept in-frame beta chains. Rows are combined by CDR3 protein, so each entry shows the most common genes and DNA. This sample gives about 260,000 distinct CDR3 sequences in total; under 20% of them show up just once. The ten largest clones represent around 23% of the sample. Sequenced input: PBMCs or a T cell subset sorted from them (not recorded which). These receptors came from a man between 18 and 35 years old who had mild COVID-19 (a few samples of this study predate the infection). The sample titles of this study are shuffled in the database, so cell type and time point are left out; the donor was told from shared clones.

This clonotype was seen a few times. The V and J genes are TRBV20-1 and TRBJ2-7, with 10 bases matching TRBD1. Trimming took 6 bases from V and 2 from J; bases not matched to a gene: 4. The CDR3 is 13 residues long. Germline lookup yields CDR1 DFQATT and CDR2 SNEGSKA (reference sequence). CDR3 sequence reads: CSAGDRGTYEQYF. The DNA for the CDR3 is TGCAGTGCGGGGGACAGGGGCACCTACGAGCAGTACTTC.

This clonotype has a handful of counts. This chain joins TRBV12-3 or TRBV12-4 and TRBJ1-1; D gene uncertain. The V end was cut by 3 bases, the J end by 0 bases, with 8 bases between. This CDR3 has 14 amino acids. The CDR3 loop reads CASSFEGLNTEAFF. CDR3 in DNA: TGTGCCAGCAGTTTTGAGGGCCTGAACACTGAAGCTTTCTTT.

This clonotype was observed a few times. The V and J genes are TRBV21-1 and TRBJ2-7; the table assigns TRBD1, which was not confirmed against the DNA. TRBV21-1 is recorded as a pseudogene. There are 14 residues in the CDR3. CDR3 DNA: TGTGCCAGCAGCAAAAGGGACAGCTCCTACGAGCAGTACGTC. This sequence encodes CASSKRDSSYEQYV.

There are many counts of this clonotype. V gene TRBV12-3 or TRBV12-4 combines with J gene TRBJ2-6, with 10 bases identical to TRBD1. The length of the CDR3 is 18 residues. The J segment lost 0 bases and the V segment lost 2 bases, leaving 4 bases of the junction unmatched. CDR3 DNA sequence: TGTGCCAGCAGTTTAACCGGGACAGGGGCCTCTGGGGCCAACGTCCTGACTTTC. Translated: CASSLTGTGASGANVLTF.

The gene calls are TRBV4-2 and TRBJ1-6, with 9 bases fitting TRBD1. The CDR3 is 15 residues long. Germline-derived CDR1 and CDR2 are LGHNA and YNFKEQ. J was trimmed by 10 bases and V by 4 bases; bases with no gene match: 8. CDR3 nucleotide sequence: TGTGCCAGCAGCCGCCGGGACAGGGATGGATCACCCCTCCACTTT. Encoded protein: CASSRRDRDGSPLHF.

A few counts support this clonotype. The V and J genes are TRBV29-1 and TRBJ2-3; 7 bases fit TRBD1. V gave up 7 bases and J gave up 7 bases; unmatched junction bases: 11. From germline, CDR1 is SQVTM and CDR2 ANQGSEA. CDR3 size: 13 residues. CDR3 sequence (DNA): TGCAGCGGGGGGCAGGGGGTTGCAAATACGCAGTATTTT. This encodes CSGGQGVANTQYF.

This clonotype was detected ten times or more. The rearrangement links TRBV3-1 to TRBJ1-2; D remains ambiguous. Trimming cost V 5 bases and J 8 bases, with 15 bases left between them. CDR1 and CDR2 (germline): LGHDT, YNNKEL (reference sequence). The CDR3 is 13 amino acids. The CDR3 here is CASSYTAFEGYTF. In nucleotides, the CDR3 is TGTGCCAGCAGCTACACGGCGTTTGAGGGCTACACCTTC.

This rearrangement joins TRBV5-1 to TRBJ1-5; D unclear. Trimming cost V 4 bases and J 2 bases, with 13 bases left between them. In germline, CDR1 is SGHRS, CDR2 YFSETQ. CDR3 length: 15 amino acids. CDR3 sequence reads: CASSTEGSGNQPQHF. For the CDR3, the DNA is TGCGCCAGCAGCACGGAGGGTAGCGGCAATCAGCCCCAGCATTTT.

In this sample, this clonotype turned up many times. The rearrangement joins TRBV9 to TRBJ1-2, with D possibly matching TRBD1 (6 bases). The CDR3 has 13 amino acids. Trimming pared 1 base from V and 3 bases from J, leaving 7 bases between. From germline, CDR1 is SGDLS and CDR2 YYNGEE. CDR3 loop: CASSVSGDYGYTF. Here the CDR3 DNA reads TGTGCCAGCAGCGTATCAGGGGACTATGGCTACACCTTC.

The genes are TRBV7-2 and TRBJ2-5; no firm D call. Germline CDR1 reads SGHTA; CDR2 reads FQGNSA. The CDR3 is made up of 13 amino acids. Trimming cost V 1 base and J 3 bases, with 6 bases left between them. The CDR3 nucleotides are TGTGCCAGCAGCTTAGGGTTGAAAGAGACCCAGTACTTC. Protein sequence: CASSLGLKETQYF.

V and J are TRBV3-1 and TRBJ2-1; D unclear. The CDR3 has 14 amino acids. Germline-derived CDR1 and CDR2 are LGHDT and YNNKEL (reference sequence). V was cut by 0 bases and J by 5 bases, with 8 bases left in between. The CDR3 DNA follows: TGTGCCAGCAGCCAAGAGCTATTCAACAATGAGCAGTTCTTC. It specifies CASSQELFNNEQFF.

The chain uses TRBV6-6 and TRBJ2-3; 8 bases are a match to TRBD1. The germline gives CDR1 MNHNY, CDR2 SVGAGI (reference sequence). J lost 2 bases, V lost 11 bases, and 9 bases had no gene match. CDR3 length: 14 residues. The CDR3 nucleotides read TGTGCCGGGGCCGGGACAGGCGACACAGATACGCAGTATTTT. The encoded protein is CAGAGTGDTDTQYF.

The chain uses TRBV12-3 or TRBV12-4 and TRBJ2-3; 13 bases fit TRBD2. The CDR3 has 14 amino acids. With V trimmed by 6 bases and J by 7 bases, 4 bases remained unmatched. The CDR3 coding sequence is TGTGCCAGCAGCACTAGCGGGGGGGCTCATACGCAGTATTTT. This gives the protein CASSTSGGAHTQYF.

The chain employs TRBV11-1 and TRBJ1-2, with 7 bases fitting TRBD1. Germline V lookup: CDR1 SGHAT, CDR2 FQDESV (reference sequence). V lost 4 bases and J lost 4; bases outside the gene matches: 9. The CDR3 is 15 amino acids. In DNA, the CDR3 is TGTGCCAGCAGCTCGAACCCGGGACAGATCTATGGCTACACCTTC. Translated: CASSSNPGQIYGYTF.

J is TRBJ1-2 and V is TRBV7-9, with 9 bases fitting TRBD1. V lost 3 bases to trimming and J lost 4 bases; unmatched junction nucleotides: 3. Germline CDR1 SEHNR, CDR2 FQNEAQ (reference sequence). The CDR3 totals 14 residues. CDR3 DNA: TGTGCCAGCAGCTTGGACAGGGGATTCTATGGCTACACCTTC. Protein: CASSLDRGFYGYTF.

This clonotype turned up a few times. This chain uses TRBV6-1 with TRBJ1-2, with D hard to call. CDR1 and CDR2 from the germline V gene are MNHNS and SASEGT. Trimming pared 2 bases from V and 4 bases from J, leaving 14 bases between. The CDR3 has 15 residues. This CDR3 reads CASSENPQEGYGYTF. The CDR3 DNA follows: TGTGCCAGCAGTGAAAACCCCCAGGAGGGCTATGGCTACACCTTC.

This clonotype was seen only a few times. The chain has TRBV4-1 and TRBJ2-5; D ambiguous. V dropped 4 bases and J dropped 2 bases, with 11 bases sitting between them. Germline-derived CDR1 and CDR2 are MGHRA and YSYEKL. The CDR3 has 14 residues. The CDR3 protein is CASSLYHLQETQYF. The CDR3 DNA follows: TGCGCCAGCAGCCTGTATCACTTGCAAGAGACCCAGTACTTC.

V and J are TRBV11-1 and TRBJ2-1, with 15 bases aligning to TRBD2. Germline values: CDR1 SGHAT, CDR2 FQDESV (reference sequence). The CDR3 sequence is 18 residues long. V lost 3 bases to trimming and J lost 9 bases; unmatched junction nucleotides: 12. The CDR3 DNA is TGTGCCAGCAGCTTGCCCGGGACTAGCGGGGGGACGACTGGTGAGCAGTTCTTC. Protein product: CASSLPGTSGGTTGEQFF.

The chain recombines TRBV5-1 with TRBJ1-1; D is perhaps TRBD1 (6 bases). Germline V gene sequence: CDR1 SGHRS, CDR2 YFSETQ. The CDR3 loop spans 17 amino acids. Trimming removed 0 bases at V and 4 bases at J, with 19 bases between. The CDR3 reads CASSLEGRGPRGTEAFF. DNA of the CDR3: TGCGCCAGCAGCTTGGAAGGGCGGGGGCCCAGGGGCACTGAAGCTTTCTTT.

This clonotype occurred a few times. V gene TRBV11-2 combines with J gene TRBJ2-1; D is ambiguous. Germline values: CDR1 SGHAT, CDR2 FQNNGV. V was pared by 0 bases and J by 3 bases, with 6 bases between. There are 14 residues in the CDR3. For the CDR3, the DNA is TGTGCCAGCAGCTTAGATACTAACTACAATGAGCAGTTCTTC. Translation gives CASSLDTNYNEQFF.

This chain connects TRBV25-1 to TRBJ2-5; TRBD1 matches at 9 bases. Per germline, CDR1 MGHDK and CDR2 SYGVNS. This CDR3 has 16 amino acids. Trimming removed 1 base from V and 1 base from J; junction bases left unmatched: 4. The CDR3, as DNA: TGTGCCAGCAGTGAATTGGGGACAGGGACCCAAGAGACCCAGTACTTC. Translating gives CASSELGTGTQETQYF.

The chain carries TRBV6-5 and TRBJ2-1, with D tentatively TRBD1 (6 bases). The CDR3 length is 17 residues. The germline CDR1 and CDR2 sequences are MNHEY and SVGAGI. Trimming took off 4 bases at V and 10 bases at J, with 26 bases between the two ends. The CDR3 DNA sequence: TGTGCCAGCAGTTTATTCGGCAGAGGCAGGGGCAATGTCGAGCAGTTCTTC. Its protein product is CASSLFGRGRGNVEQFF.

The chain joins TRBV4-3 to TRBJ2-5, with a weak D call TRBD2 (6 bases). CDR3 length: 17 amino acids. Germline V lookup: CDR1 LGHNA, CDR2 YSLEER. V lost 3 bases, J lost 7 bases, and 24 bases lay in between. The CDR3 region is CASSHELPWEALGTQYF. The CDR3 DNA reads TGCGCCAGCAGCCACGAACTGCCGTGGGAGGCCCTTGGGACCCAGTACTTC.

This clonotype was recorded a few times. The chain is built from TRBV15 and TRBJ2-5, with D hard to call. V dropped 1 base and J dropped 1 base, with 4 bases sitting between them. CDR3 length equals 13 residues. Per the germline V gene, CDR1 is LNHNV and CDR2 is YYDKDF (reference sequence). CDR3 region: CATSRVAQETQYF. CDR3 nucleotides: TGTGCCACCAGCAGAGTAGCCCAAGAGACCCAGTACTTC.

In its sample, this clonotype was seen a few times. The chain links TRBV29-1 to TRBJ2-7; unclear D gene. The germline V gene encodes CDR1 SQVTM and CDR2 ANQGSEA. The CDR3 consists of 13 residues. V was clipped by 3 bases and J by 4 bases, with 13 bases between them. The CDR3 region has the DNA TGCAGCGTTGAGATGGGCCCAGAATACGAGCAGTACTTC. Its protein product is CSVEMGPEYEQYF.

The chain carries TRBV6-6 and TRBJ1-5; D perhaps matches TRBD1 (5 bases). The germline CDR1 and CDR2 sequences are MNHNY and SVGAGI (reference sequence). There are 13 residues in the CDR3. Trimming pared 5 bases from V and 4 bases from J, leaving 9 bases between. The CDR3 loop reads CASSGGYNQPQHF. The CDR3 coding sequence is TGTGCCAGCAGTGGGGGATATAATCAGCCCCAGCATTTT.

Only a few counts were recorded for this clonotype. The chain uses TRBV10-3 and TRBJ1-6; possible D gene TRBD1, 6 bases. V was clipped by 10 bases and J by 6 bases, with 16 bases between them. The CDR3 length is 14 residues. Germline V gene data show CDR1 as ENHRY and CDR2 as SYGVKD. The CDR3 DNA is TGTGCCAACTCGGGGGGACAAATTAATTCACCCCTCCACTTT. It specifies CANSGGQINSPLHF.